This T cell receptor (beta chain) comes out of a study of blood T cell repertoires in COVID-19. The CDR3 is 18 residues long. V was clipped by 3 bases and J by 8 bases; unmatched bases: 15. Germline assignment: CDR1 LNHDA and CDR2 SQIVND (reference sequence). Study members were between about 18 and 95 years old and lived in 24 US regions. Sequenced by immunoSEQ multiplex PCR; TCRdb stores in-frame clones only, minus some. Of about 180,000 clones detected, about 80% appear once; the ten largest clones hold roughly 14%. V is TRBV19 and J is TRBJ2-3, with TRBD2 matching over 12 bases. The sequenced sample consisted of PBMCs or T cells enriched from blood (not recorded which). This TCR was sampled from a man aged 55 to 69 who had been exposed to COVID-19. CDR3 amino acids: CASSISLAGGPYYGTQYF. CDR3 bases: TGTGCCAGTAGTATTAGTCTAGCGGGAGGGCCGTATTACGGTACGCAGTATTTT.